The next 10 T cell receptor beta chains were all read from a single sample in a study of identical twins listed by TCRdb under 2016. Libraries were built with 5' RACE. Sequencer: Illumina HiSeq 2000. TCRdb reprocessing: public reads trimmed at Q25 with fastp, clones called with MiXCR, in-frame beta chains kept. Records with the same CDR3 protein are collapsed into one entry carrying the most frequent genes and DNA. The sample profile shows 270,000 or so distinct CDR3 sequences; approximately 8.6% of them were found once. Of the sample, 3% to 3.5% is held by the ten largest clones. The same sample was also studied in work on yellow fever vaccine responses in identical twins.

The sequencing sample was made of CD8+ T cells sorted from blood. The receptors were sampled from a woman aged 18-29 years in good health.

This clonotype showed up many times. CDR3 loop: CASSLVGSVYEQYF. Here the CDR3 DNA reads TGTGCCAGCAGTTTAGTTGGGTCTGTTTACGAGCAGTACTTC. This rearrangement joins TRBV12-3 or TRBV12-4 to TRBJ2-7; D is uncertain. V lost 1 base, J lost 4 bases, and 11 bases lay in between. The CDR3 sequence is 14 residues long.

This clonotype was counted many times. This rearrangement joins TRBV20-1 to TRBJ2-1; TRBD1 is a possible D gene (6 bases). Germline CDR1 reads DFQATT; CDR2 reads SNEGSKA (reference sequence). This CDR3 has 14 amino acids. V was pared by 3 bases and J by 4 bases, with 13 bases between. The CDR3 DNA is TGCAGTGCTAGTGTAGGGGGTAGGTACAATGAGCAGTTCTTC. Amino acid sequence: CSASVGGRYNEQFF.

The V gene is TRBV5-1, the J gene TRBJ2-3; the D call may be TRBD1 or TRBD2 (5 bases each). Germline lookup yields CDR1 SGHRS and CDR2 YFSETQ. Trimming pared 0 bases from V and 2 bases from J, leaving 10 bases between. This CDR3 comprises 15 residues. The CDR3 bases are TGCGCCAGCAGCTTGGTTGGGACCACCACAGATACGCAGTATTTT. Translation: CASSLVGTTTDTQYF.

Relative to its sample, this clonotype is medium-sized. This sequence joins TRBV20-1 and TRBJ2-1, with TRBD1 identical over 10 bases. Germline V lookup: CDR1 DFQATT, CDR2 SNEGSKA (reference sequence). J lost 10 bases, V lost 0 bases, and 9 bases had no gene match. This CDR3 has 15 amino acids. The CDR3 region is CSARDPRQGAKEQFF. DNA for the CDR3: TGCAGTGCTAGAGATCCAAGACAGGGGGCGAAGGAGCAGTTCTTC.

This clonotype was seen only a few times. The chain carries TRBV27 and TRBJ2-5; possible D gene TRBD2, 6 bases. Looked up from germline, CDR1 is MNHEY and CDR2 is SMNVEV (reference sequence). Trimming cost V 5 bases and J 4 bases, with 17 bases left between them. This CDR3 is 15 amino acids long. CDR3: CASSLSGSSGETQYF. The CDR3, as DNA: TGTGCCAGCAGTCTCTCCGGGAGTAGTGGAGAGACCCAGTACTTC.

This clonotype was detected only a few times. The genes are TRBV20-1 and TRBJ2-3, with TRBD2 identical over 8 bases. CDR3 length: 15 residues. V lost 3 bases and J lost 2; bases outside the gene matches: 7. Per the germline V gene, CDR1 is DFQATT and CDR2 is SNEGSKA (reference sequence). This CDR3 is CSASRREDYTDTQYF. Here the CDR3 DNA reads TGCAGTGCTAGCCGGCGGGAGGATTACACAGATACGCAGTATTTT.

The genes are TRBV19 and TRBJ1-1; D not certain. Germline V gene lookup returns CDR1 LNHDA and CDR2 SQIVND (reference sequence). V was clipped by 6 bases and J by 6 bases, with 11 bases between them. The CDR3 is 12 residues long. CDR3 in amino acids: CASSGAFAEAFF. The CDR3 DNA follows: TGTGCCAGTAGCGGAGCTTTCGCTGAAGCTTTCTTT.

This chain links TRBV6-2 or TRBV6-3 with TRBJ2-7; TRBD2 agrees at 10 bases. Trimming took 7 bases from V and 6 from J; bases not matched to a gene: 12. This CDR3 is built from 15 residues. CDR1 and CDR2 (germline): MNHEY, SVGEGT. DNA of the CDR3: TGTGCCAGCACCTCGGGGCTAGCGGGAGTCGGCGAGCAGTACTTC. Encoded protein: CASTSGLAGVGEQYF.

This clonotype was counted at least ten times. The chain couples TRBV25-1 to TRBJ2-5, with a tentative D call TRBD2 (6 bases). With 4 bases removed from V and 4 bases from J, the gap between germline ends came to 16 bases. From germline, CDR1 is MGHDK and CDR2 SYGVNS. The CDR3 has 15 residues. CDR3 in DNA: TGTGCCAGCAGTGTGTCGACTAGGGGAGGAGAGACCCAGTACTTC. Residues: CASSVSTRGGETQYF.

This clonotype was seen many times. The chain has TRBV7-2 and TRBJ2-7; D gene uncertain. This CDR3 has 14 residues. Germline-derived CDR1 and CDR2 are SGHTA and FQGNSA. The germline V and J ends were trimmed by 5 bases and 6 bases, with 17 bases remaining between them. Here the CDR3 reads CASSPGLISAEQYF. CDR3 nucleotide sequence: TGTGCCAGCAGCCCCGGTCTTATATCCGCCGAGCAGTACTTC.